These 11 T cell receptor beta chains came from one sample sequenced in a study (dated by TCRdb to about 2015). Libraries were made using 5' RACE. The instrument was an Illumina MiSeq. TCRdb applied fastp at Q25 and MiXCR to the public reads, then kept only in-frame beta chains. Rows matching on CDR3 protein sequence are summarized as one entry with the most common DNA and genes. The sample yields roughly 69,000 distinct CDR3 sequences; about 22% were counted once. The top ten constitute 2.5% to 3% of the sample. Source material: memory CD4+ T cells sorted from a lymph node. The cell subset or site label of this sample denotes: memory CD4+ T cells, CD4+CD45RO+CD25-. All receptors come from a female donor with breast cancer.

V is TRBV7-2 and J is TRBJ2-1; perhaps TRBD2 as D (6 bases). The germline V gene encodes CDR1 SGHTA and CDR2 FQGNSA. V lost 3 bases and J lost 10, with 13 bases in between. The CDR3 is 13 residues long. CDR3 in amino acids: CASSFAGWGEQFF. The CDR3 DNA reads TGTGCCAGCAGCTTTGCGGGATGGGGCGAGCAGTTCTTC.

The chain combines TRBV5-6 with TRBJ2-4, with 10 positions matching TRBD1. Per germline, CDR1 SGHDT and CDR2 YYEEEE. The J segment lost 3 bases and the V segment lost 7 bases, leaving 1 base of the junction unmatched. The CDR3 length is 13 residues. For the CDR3, the DNA is TGTGCCAGCTGGGACAGGGGCAAAAACATTCAGTACTTC. Translation gives CASWDRGKNIQYF.

This chain joins TRBV11-2 and TRBJ2-3; D call uncertain. The germline V gene encodes CDR1 SGHAT and CDR2 FQNNGV. V lost 1 base and J lost 6, with 5 bases in between. The CDR3 is 12 residues long. The chain's CDR3 is CASSLVLDTQYF. CDR3 DNA sequence: TGTGCCAGCAGCTTAGTTTTGGATACGCAGTATTTT.

Only a few counts were recorded for this clonotype. The rearrangement joins TRBV7-2 to TRBJ1-2; D gene ambiguous. This CDR3 comprises 13 residues. Germline lookup yields CDR1 SGHTA and CDR2 FQGNSA. V was trimmed by 5 bases and J by 4 bases, leaving 11 bases between them. The DNA for the CDR3 is TGTGCCAGCAGCACCCCGGGTGGCTATGGCTACACCTTC. Translation: CASSTPGGYGYTF.

This clonotype was observed at least ten times. V is TRBV5-1 and J is TRBJ2-3; no definite D call. In germline, CDR1 is SGHRS, CDR2 YFSETQ. Trimming removed 4 bases at V and 2 bases at J, with 8 bases between. The CDR3 sequence is 13 residues long. This CDR3 is CASSPGFTDTQYF. The DNA for the CDR3 is TGCGCCAGCAGCCCCGGATTCACAGATACGCAGTATTTT.

The chain recombines TRBV7-2 with TRBJ1-6; TRBD1 agrees at 7 bases. The CDR3 is made up of 16 amino acids. Germline V gives CDR1 SGHTA, CDR2 FQGNSA. Trimming at V came to 1 base and at J to 7 bases, leaving 7 bases not matched to a gene. The CDR3 coding sequence is TGTGCCAGCAGCTTAGAACAGGGGTTCGTCAATTCACCCCTCCACTTT. Its protein product is CASSLEQGFVNSPLHF.

This clonotype has a handful of counts. V usage is TRBV20-1 and J usage is TRBJ2-3; D is uncertain. Looked up from germline, CDR1 is DFQATT and CDR2 is SNEGSKA (reference sequence). V gave up 3 bases and J gave up 3 bases, with 7 bases separating them. The CDR3 sequence is 12 residues long. CDR3 nucleotides: TGCAGTGCTAGGAGTTTAACAGATACGCAGTATTTT. This translates into CSARSLTDTQYF.

Many counts were recorded for this clonotype. The chain has TRBV25-1 and TRBJ1-6; TRBD1 aligns across 8 bases. J gave up 7 bases and V 5 bases, and 7 bases lay outside the gene matches. CDR1 is MGHDK, CDR2 SYGVNS, per germline. This CDR3 region has 15 residues. The CDR3 loop is CASSPVDRDNSPLHF. Here the CDR3 DNA reads TGTGCCAGCAGTCCAGTGGACAGGGACAATTCACCCCTCCACTTT. Complete variable domain (other parts from reference TRBV25-1 and TRBJ1-6): EADIYQTPRYLVIGTGKKITLECSQTMGHDKMYWYQQDPGMELHLIHYSYGVNSTEKGDLSSESTVSRIRTEHFPLTLESARPSHTSQYLCASSPVDRDNSPLHFGNGTRLTVT.

This sequence joins TRBV7-9 and TRBJ2-2; D ambiguous. Germline V gives CDR1 SEHNR, CDR2 FQNEAQ (reference sequence). V was cut by 1 base and J by 6 bases, with 6 bases left in between. This CDR3 has 13 amino acids. CDR3 protein: CASSLVRSGELFF. The DNA for the CDR3 is TGTGCCAGCAGCTTAGTTCGGTCCGGGGAGCTGTTTTTT. Drawing the rest from reference TRBV7-9 and TRBJ2-2, the complete variable domain is DTGVSQNPRHKITKRGQNVTFRCDPISEHNRLYWYRQTLGQGPEFLTYFQNEAQLEKSRLLSDRFSAERPKGSFSTLEIQRTEQGDSAMYLCASSLVRSGELFFGEGSRLTVL.

This clonotype has only a few counts. The V and J genes are TRBV20-1 and TRBJ2-7; tentative D call: TRBD1 (5 bases). The germline V gene has CDR1 DFQATT and CDR2 SNEGSKA (reference sequence). The length of the CDR3 is 11 residues. Trimming stripped 8 bases from V and 5 bases from J, with 13 bases between. CDR3 bases: TGCAGTTGCGCCGCAGGGAACGAGCAGTACTTC. It specifies CSCAAGNEQYF.

Ten or more counts support this clonotype. CDR3 loop: CASSLTDRPQHF. CDR3 nucleotide sequence: TGTGCCAGCAGCTTAACGGACAGGCCCCAGCATTTT. The chain couples TRBV7-9 to TRBJ1-5; a possible D gene is TRBD1 (6 bases). This CDR3 is built from 12 residues. Trimming took off 2 bases at V and 9 bases at J, with 8 bases between the two ends. Germline values: CDR1 SEHNR, CDR2 FQNEAQ (reference sequence).